The rows below give T cell receptor beta chains drawn from one sample of a study of graft-versus-host responses after intestinal transplantation. Their recognized antigens are unknown. Using immunoSEQ multiplex PCR, the repertoire was profiled, and TCRdb retains in-frame clones only, with some absent. The table lists about 89,000 clones, around nine tenths of them singletons. Source: unstimulated CD4+ T cells sorted from spleen or lymph node cells, taken before intestinal transplant. These receptors originate from a human donor who received an intestinal transplant. Each CDR3 is given with its conserved first and last residue. D genes are given only for firm matches.

D: -; V: TRBV6-5; CDR3: CASSYSTLGYGYTF
D: -; V: TRBV5-1; CDR3: CASSPRPEVSEQYF
D: -; V: TRBV5-1; CDR3: CASSSSPLRQAQRGNTQYF
D: TRBD2; V: TRBV7-8; CDR3: CASSGTSGSYEQYF
D: -; V: TRBV2; CDR3: CASTPGTGGYTF
D: -; V: TRBV27; CDR3: CASSRHLATNEKLFF
D: -; V: TRBV19; CDR3: CASSDDYYNEQFF
D: -; V: TRBV18; CDR3: CASSPSGPDTQYF
D: -; V: TRBV6-5; CDR3: CASSYYRERNEQYF
D: TRBD2; V: TRBV27; CDR3: CATRTSGSSSTGELFF
D: TRBD1; V: TRBV2; CDR3: CASSPRLQGAFYNEQFF
D: TRBD1; V: TRBV30; CDR3: CAWSRRRQGPFYEQYF
D: -; V: TRBV6-5; CDR3: CASSDVQPQHF
D: -; V: TRBV18; CDR3: CASSPGADTQYF
D: TRBD1; V: TRBV6-6; CDR3: CASSYSAGGLSYEQYF
D: TRBD1; V: TRBV5-1; CDR3: CASSPDRGNTGELFF
D: TRBD1; V: TRBV11-2; CDR3: CASSLGQGKYEQYF
D: -; V: TRBV20-1; CDR3: CSASVLEQYF
D: -; V: TRBV28; CDR3: CASSPPLRGSNGEQFF
D: -; V: TRBV30; CDR3: CAWSRGYMNTEAFF
D: -; V: TRBV5-1; CDR3: CASLTAGGEQFF
D: TRBD2; V: TRBV7-9; CDR3: CASSLGGSGRAKQFF
D: -; V: TRBV11-2; CDR3: CASSLAPGSSYEQYF
D: TRBD2; V: TRBV7-9; CDR3: CASSLGTRVYNEQFF
D: -; V: TRBV6-5; CDR3: CASRPLSSGNTIYF
D: -; V: TRBV28; CDR3: CASSRDLLYNEQFF
D: -; V: TRBV14; CDR3: CASSQASLGGTDTQYF
D: TRBD1; V: TRBV6-1; CDR3: CASRGTGFYGYTF
D: -; V: TRBV29-1; CDR3: CSVSREPNTEAFF
D: -; V: TRBV5-4; CDR3: CASSLISADTQYF
D: -; V: TRBV30; CDR3: CAWSAPNRWGNSPLHF
D: -; V: TRBV29-1; CDR3: CSVDRVGDEQFF
D: TRBD1; V: TRBV19; CDR3: CASSNGQAYSNQPQHF
D: -; V: TRBV7-9; CDR3: CASSFNRDGTEAFF
D: TRBD1; V: TRBV5-8; CDR3: CASSPGQGDNQPQHF
D: TRBD2; V: TRBV5-1; CDR3: CASSANSGKETQYF
D: TRBD1; V: TRBV7-8; CDR3: CASSLAGTGIAEAFF
D: -; V: TRBV27; CDR3: CASRQRGETQYF
D: -; V: TRBV25-1; CDR3: CASSGTRGGTEAFF
D: TRBD1; V: TRBV5-4; CDR3: CASSPPTGRPDTQYF
D: TRBD1; V: TRBV5-1; CDR3: CASSARQGDYGYTF